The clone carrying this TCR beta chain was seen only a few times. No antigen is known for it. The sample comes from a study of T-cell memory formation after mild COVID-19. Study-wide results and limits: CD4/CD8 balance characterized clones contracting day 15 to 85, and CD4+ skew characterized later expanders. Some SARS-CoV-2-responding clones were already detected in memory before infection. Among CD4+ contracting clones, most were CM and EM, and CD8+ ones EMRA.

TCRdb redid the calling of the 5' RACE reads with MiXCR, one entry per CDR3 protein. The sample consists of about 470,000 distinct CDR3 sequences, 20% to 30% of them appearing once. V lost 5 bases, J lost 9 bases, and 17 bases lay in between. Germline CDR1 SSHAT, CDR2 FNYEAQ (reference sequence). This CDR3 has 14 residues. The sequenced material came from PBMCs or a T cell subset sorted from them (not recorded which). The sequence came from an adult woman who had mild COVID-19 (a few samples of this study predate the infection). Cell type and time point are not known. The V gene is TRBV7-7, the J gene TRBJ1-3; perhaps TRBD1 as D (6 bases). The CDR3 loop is CASSPDRGEGTIYF. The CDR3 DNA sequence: TGTGCCAGCAGCCCGGACAGAGGAGAGGGCACCATATATTTT.